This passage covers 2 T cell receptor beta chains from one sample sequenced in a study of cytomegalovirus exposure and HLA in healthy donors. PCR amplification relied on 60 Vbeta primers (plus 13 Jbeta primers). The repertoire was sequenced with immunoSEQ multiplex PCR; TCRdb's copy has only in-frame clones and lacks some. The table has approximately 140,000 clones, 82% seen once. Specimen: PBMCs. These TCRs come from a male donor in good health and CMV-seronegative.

The CDR3 DNA reads as TGTGCCAGCAGCTTCCATACCGGGACTTTAACCTACGAGCAGTACTTC. As protein: CASSFHTGTLTYEQYF. This chain links TRBV7-9 with TRBJ2-7; tentatively, D is TRBD2 (6 bases). Trimming cost V 3 bases and J 2 bases, with 17 bases left between them. This CDR3 comprises 16 residues. Germline CDR1 SEHNR, CDR2 FQNEAQ (reference sequence).

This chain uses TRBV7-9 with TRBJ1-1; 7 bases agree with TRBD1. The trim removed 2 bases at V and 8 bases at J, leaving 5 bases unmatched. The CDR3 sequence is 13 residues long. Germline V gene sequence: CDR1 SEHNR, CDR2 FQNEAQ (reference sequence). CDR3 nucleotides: TGTGCCAGCAGCTTATCCCCAGGGGGGGAAGCTTTCTTT. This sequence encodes CASSLSPGGEAFF.